Only one count was recorded for the clone carrying this T cell receptor (beta chain). Antigen specificity is unknown. These data come from a study of cytotoxic CD8 clonotypes in ibrutinib-treated CLL. Across the whole study: The patients comprised approximately ten relapsed/refractory and about 14 treatment-naive cases, about 18 IGHV unmutated. General study points: The study found baseline clonality above age-matched healthy donors, tracking circulating CD8+ T-cell counts.

Germline assignment: CDR1 MNHEY and CDR2 SMNVEV (reference sequence). The trim removed 5 bases at V and 0 bases at J, leaving 13 bases unmatched. This CDR3 contains 17 residues. Libraries were prepared by immunoSEQ multiplex PCR; TCRdb keeps only in-frame clonotypes and omits some of them. The data contain some 290,000 clones, roughly 79% of them singletons. The V and J genes are TRBV27 and TRBJ2-7; 7 positions agree with TRBD1. The TCR originated in a human donor with chronic lymphocytic leukemia. Sequenced material: PBMCs, taken before ibrutinib treatment. CDR3 protein: CASSPQGQPISSYEQYF. The DNA for the CDR3 is TGTGCCAGCAGTCCCCAGGGACAGCCTATAAGCTCCTACGAGCAGTACTTC.